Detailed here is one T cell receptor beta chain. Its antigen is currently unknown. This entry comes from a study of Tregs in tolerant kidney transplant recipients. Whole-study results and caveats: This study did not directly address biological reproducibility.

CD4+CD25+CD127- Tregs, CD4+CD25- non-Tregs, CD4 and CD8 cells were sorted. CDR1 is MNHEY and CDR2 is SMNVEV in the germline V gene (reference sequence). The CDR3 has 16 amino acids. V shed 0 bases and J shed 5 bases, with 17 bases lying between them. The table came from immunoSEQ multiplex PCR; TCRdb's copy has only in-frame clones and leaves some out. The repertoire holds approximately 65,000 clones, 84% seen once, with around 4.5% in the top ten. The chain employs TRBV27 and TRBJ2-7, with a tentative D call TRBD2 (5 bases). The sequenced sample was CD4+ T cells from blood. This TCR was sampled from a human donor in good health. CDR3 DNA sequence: TGTGCCAGCAGTTTATCCATGGCGGGTATATCCCACGAGCAGTACTTC. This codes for CASSLSMAGISHEQYF.